This T cell receptor beta chain was sequenced for a study of T cell responses to AZD1222 COVID-19 vaccine. General study points: The peak T cell response came first, and repertoires were sampled only after it. Spike-specific TCR breadth rose after two AZD1222 doses, and depth rose as well.

Sequencing was performed with immunoSEQ multiplex PCR; in TCRdb, only in-frame clones are kept and a portion is missing. The sample includes 65,000 to 80,000 clones, about 90% of them seen just once. Notes on this clone: Its antigen remains unknown.

The sample in question was peripheral blood, obtained on day 0 of AZD1222 vaccination. The TCR originated in an adult in good health.

CDR3 coding DNA: TGTGCCAGCAGTTACTCCACATCCCGGCGGGTTGGCTACACCTTC. Protein sequence: CASSYSTSRRVGYTF. The genes are TRBV6-5 and TRBJ1-2; D is ambiguous. The CDR3 loop spans 15 amino acids. V lost 0 bases to trimming and J lost 7 bases, with 15 bases between them. Germline loops: CDR1 MNHEY, CDR2 SVGAGI.